One sample yielded the 24 T cell receptor beta chains listed below, sequenced in a study of control samples from healthy donors and cancer patients. TCRdb's copy holds only in-frame clones and misses some; the assay was immunoSEQ multiplex PCR. The table shows some 18,000 clones, with 80% to 85% occurring only once. Source material: PBMCs. These receptors were collected from a woman aged 70 to 79 with lung cancer.

The chain has TRBV18 and TRBJ1-1, with D perhaps TRBD1 (6 bases). V shed 4 bases and J shed 0 bases, with 12 bases lying between them. The CDR3 has 15 residues. Germline V gene data show CDR1 as KGHSH and CDR2 as LQKENI. The CDR3 sequence is CASSRSTGMNTEAFF. The DNA for the CDR3 is TGTGCCAGCTCACGGTCTACAGGGATGAACACTGAAGCTTTCTTT.

This clone was seen a few times. The genes are TRBV7-2 and TRBJ1-5; D gene uncertain. Trimming left V 5 bases short and J 4 bases short, with 9 bases between. Germline V CDR1 and CDR2: SGHTA, FQGNSA. The CDR3 extends over 13 amino acids. The CDR3 DNA sequence: TGTGCCAGCAGCGGTGATAGTAATCAGCCCCAGCATTTT. Translating gives CASSGDSNQPQHF.

The chain combines TRBV6-6 with TRBJ1-2; 12 nucleotides match TRBD1. Germline V gives CDR1 MNHNY, CDR2 SVGAGI (reference sequence). This CDR3 spans 14 amino acids. The V gene end was trimmed by 5 bases and the J gene end by 8 bases; junction bases not matched to a gene: 6. The CDR3 DNA follows: TGTGCCAGCAGTCGCGGGACAGGGGGCGAAGGCTACACCTTC. Translation: CASSRGTGGEGYTF.

The chain carries TRBV28 and TRBJ2-1; D call uncertain. Trimming shortened V by 3 bases and J by 4 bases, and 10 bases separated the two germline ends. The CDR3 covers 14 residues. Germline CDR1 MDHEN, CDR2 SYDVKM. The CDR3 region is CASSFLRAYNEQFF. CDR3 sequence (DNA): TGTGCCAGCAGTTTTCTCCGGGCGTACAATGAGCAGTTCTTC.

The CDR3 bases are TGTGCCAGCACTAGACGGGACGGCACAGATACGCAGTATTTT. Translating gives CASTRRDGTDTQYF. The rearrangement joins TRBV2 to TRBJ2-3; tentatively, D is TRBD1 or TRBD2 (5 bases each). CDR3 length: 14 amino acids. V lost 7 bases to trimming and J lost 1 base, with 12 bases between them. CDR1 and CDR2 from the germline V gene are SNHLY and FYNNEI.

The rearrangement links TRBV2 to TRBJ2-1, with TRBD2 matching 7 bases. The CDR3 has 14 residues. The V and J ends lost 6 bases and 4 bases, in that order; junction bases with no gene match: 6. CDR1 is SNHLY and CDR2 is FYNNEI in the germline V gene. CDR3 protein: CASRAGTTYNEQFF. The CDR3 coding sequence is TGTGCCAGCAGGGCCGGGACTACATACAATGAGCAGTTCTTC.

This clone has just one count. The V call is TRBV3-1 (or the pseudogene TRBV3-2), the J call TRBJ1-3, with no clear D. Between the trimmed V and J ends, which lost 1 base and 0 bases, there was a span of 10 bases. The CDR3 runs to 16 residues. Germline V gene lookup returns CDR1 LGHDT and CDR2 YNNKEL (reference sequence). CDR3 in amino acids: CASSQGPRGSGNTIYF. The DNA for the CDR3 is TGTGCCAGCAGCCAAGGCCCCCGGGGCTCTGGAAACACCATATATTTT.

The rearrangement uses TRBV9 and TRBJ2-7; D unresolved. Germline loops: CDR1 SGDLS, CDR2 YYNGEE. V dropped 0 bases and J dropped 7 bases, with 11 bases sitting between them. There are 13 residues in the CDR3. The CDR3 is CASSVGGSREQYF. The CDR3 DNA reads TGTGCCAGCAGCGTAGGTGGCTCCAGGGAGCAGTACTTC.

The genes are TRBV7-8 and TRBJ2-1; D is unclear. V lost 5 bases, J lost 10 bases, and 12 bases lay in between. The CDR3 is 12 amino acids. The germline V gene encodes CDR1 SGHVS and CDR2 FQNEAQ. The CDR3 loop is CASSPLGREQFF. The CDR3 nucleotides are TGTGCCAGCAGCCCCCTAGGAAGGGAGCAGTTCTTC.

CDR3 in amino acids: CASSHSGRSYEQYF. CDR3 coding DNA: TGTGCCAGCAGCCATAGCGGGAGATCTTACGAGCAGTACTTC. The rearrangement uses TRBV7-6 and TRBJ2-7; 9 positions agree with TRBD2. The CDR3 is made up of 14 amino acids. V trimming: 5 bases; J trimming: 4 bases; junction bases outside the gene matches: 6. CDR1 is SGHVS and CDR2 is FNYEAQ in the germline V gene.

This clone was found once. This chain connects TRBV15 to TRBJ2-2; perhaps D is TRBD1 or TRBD2 (5 bases each). In germline, CDR1 is LNHNV, CDR2 YYDKDF (reference sequence). V was trimmed by 9 bases and J by 7 bases, leaving 15 bases between them. This CDR3 has 13 amino acids. CDR3 protein: CATRDALVGELFF. Here the CDR3 DNA reads TGTGCCACTAGGGACGCCCTGGTCGGGGAGCTGTTTTTT.

This rearrangement joins TRBV19 to TRBJ1-5; D uncertain. Per the germline V gene, CDR1 is LNHDA and CDR2 is SQIVND (reference sequence). V shed 0 bases and J shed 0 bases, with 9 bases lying between them. CDR3 length: 16 amino acids. The CDR3 reads CASSIEAAVSNQPQHF. The CDR3 region has the DNA TGTGCCAGTAGTATAGAGGCGGCAGTTAGCAATCAGCCCCAGCATTTT.

The chain carries TRBV3-1 (or the pseudogene TRBV3-2) and TRBJ2-7, with D perhaps matching TRBD1 (6 bases). This CDR3 has 13 residues. Trimming shortened V by 4 bases and J by 9 bases, and 16 bases separated the two germline ends. Germline V CDR1 and CDR2: LGHDT, YNNKEL (reference sequence). For the CDR3, the DNA is TGTGCCAGCAGCCTCGGGACATCCAGAGGGCAGTACTTC. It encodes CASSLGTSRGQYF.

The chain uses TRBV6-5 and TRBJ1-3; 10 positions match TRBD1. Trimming at V came to 6 bases and at J to 2 bases, leaving 4 bases not matched to a gene. The germline gives CDR1 MNHEY, CDR2 SVGAGI. This CDR3 spans 15 amino acids. CDR3 residues: CASRNDRGPGNTIYF. CDR3 coding DNA: TGTGCCAGCAGAAACGACAGGGGGCCTGGAAACACCATATATTTT.

The rearrangement links TRBV6-5 to TRBJ2-5; D remains ambiguous. With 2 bases removed from V and 9 bases from J, the gap between germline ends came to 16 bases. The CDR3 has 14 residues. Germline V lookup: CDR1 MNHEY, CDR2 SVGAGI. In DNA form, the CDR3 reads TGTGCCAGCAGTTACAGGGCCCTAAATGAGCCCCAGTACTTC. This sequence encodes CASSYRALNEPQYF.

The chain joins TRBV5-1 to TRBJ2-1, with TRBD1 as a possible D gene (6 bases). The CDR3 sequence is 11 residues long. CDR1 is SGHRS, CDR2 YFSETQ, per germline. Trimming removed 6 bases from V and 8 bases from J, with 9 bases in between. This CDR3 reads CASTQGYEQFF. The CDR3 DNA reads TGCGCCAGCACACAGGGCTATGAGCAGTTCTTC.

The chain links TRBV9 to TRBJ2-3; 7 nucleotides align to TRBD1. The CDR3 spans 15 residues. The junction had 6 bases not matched to a gene; V was cut back by 1 base and J by 4 bases. CDR1 and CDR2 from the germline V gene are SGDLS and YYNGEE. CDR3 DNA sequence: TGTGCCAGCAGCGTAACGAGGGGGCTAGCAGATACGCAGTATTTT. Its protein is CASSVTRGLADTQYF.

The chain employs TRBV6-5 and TRBJ1-2; maybe TRBD1 (5 bases). This CDR3 is built from 13 residues. Germline lookup yields CDR1 MNHEY and CDR2 SVGAGI. Trimming cost V 0 bases and J 8 bases, with 10 bases left between them. In DNA form, the CDR3 reads TGTGCCAGCAGTTACTCGCCGGGGGGAGGCTACACCTTC. As protein: CASSYSPGGGYTF.

This clone was observed a handful of times. The chain links TRBV10-1 to TRBJ2-2, with D perhaps matching TRBD2 (5 bases). The V gene's germline CDR1 is WNHNN and CDR2 SYGVQD (reference sequence). There are 15 residues in the CDR3. Trimming cost V 2 bases and J 6 bases, with 13 bases left between them. The CDR3 loop reads CASSEDGVNSGELFF. CDR3 bases: TGCGCCAGCAGTGAGGACGGGGTCAATTCCGGGGAGCTGTTTTTT.

The V call is TRBV19, the J call TRBJ1-2, with 7 bases aligning to TRBD1. The length of the CDR3 is 16 residues. J gave up 8 bases and V 3 bases, and 15 bases lay outside the gene matches. Germline V lookup: CDR1 LNHDA, CDR2 SQIVND (reference sequence). CDR3 in amino acids: CASSISGTDKGGGYTF. CDR3 DNA: TGTGCCAGTAGTATCTCCGGGACAGACAAAGGAGGGGGCTACACCTTC.

The chain recombines TRBV7-2 with TRBJ1-1, with no clear D. Per the germline V gene, CDR1 is SGHTA and CDR2 is FQGNSA. V lost 2 bases and J 5 bases, leaving 12 bases between the germline ends. This CDR3 is built from 14 residues. The CDR3 nucleotides read TGTGCCAGCAGCTTAAATTTTCGGAAAACTGAAGCTTTCTTT. As protein: CASSLNFRKTEAFF.

This chain joins TRBV7-6 and TRBJ2-3; D gene uncertain. V gave up 0 bases and J gave up 2 bases, with 9 bases separating them. The CDR3 has 15 residues. Germline lookup yields CDR1 SGHVS and CDR2 FNYEAQ. The CDR3 here is CASSLASTTTDTQYF. The CDR3 DNA is TGTGCCAGCAGCTTAGCCTCAACGACCACAGATACGCAGTATTTT.

The genes are TRBV9 and TRBJ2-2; TRBD1 or TRBD2 may be the D gene (5 bases each). The CDR3 contains 16 residues. Germline V gene lookup returns CDR1 SGDLS and CDR2 YYNGEE. The V end was cut by 0 bases, the J end by 2 bases, with 11 bases between. CDR3 region: CASSVAGGSNTGELFF. As DNA, the CDR3 is TGTGCCAGCAGCGTAGCTGGGGGTTCCAACACCGGGGAGCTGTTTTTT.

CDR3 in amino acids: CATSGNGATNEKLFF. The CDR3 nucleotides read TGTGCCACCAGTGGGAATGGTGCAACTAATGAAAAACTGTTTTTT. The rearrangement joins TRBV24-1 to TRBJ1-4; D not certain. The CDR3 is 15 residues long. Trimming cost V 5 bases and J 0 bases, with 9 bases left between them. Germline V gives CDR1 KGHDR, CDR2 SFDVKD.